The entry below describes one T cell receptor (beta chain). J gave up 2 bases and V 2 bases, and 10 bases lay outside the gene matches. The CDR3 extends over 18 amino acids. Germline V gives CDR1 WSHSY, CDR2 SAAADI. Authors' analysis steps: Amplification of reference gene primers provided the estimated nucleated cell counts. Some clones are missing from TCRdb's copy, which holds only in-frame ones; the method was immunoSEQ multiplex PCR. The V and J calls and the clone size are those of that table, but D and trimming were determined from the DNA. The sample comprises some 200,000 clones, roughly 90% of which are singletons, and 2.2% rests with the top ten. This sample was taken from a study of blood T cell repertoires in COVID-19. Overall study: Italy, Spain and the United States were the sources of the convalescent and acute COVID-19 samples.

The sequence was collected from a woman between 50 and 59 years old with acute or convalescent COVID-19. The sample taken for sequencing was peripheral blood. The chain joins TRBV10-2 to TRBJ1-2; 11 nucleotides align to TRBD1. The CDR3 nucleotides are TGCGCCAGCAGTGAGGGGTGGGGGACAGGGGGATTCAACTATGGCTACACCTTC. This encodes CASSEGWGTGGFNYGYTF.